Listed below are T cell receptor beta chains from one sample, sequenced in a study of post-analysis software for immune sequencing data. TCRdb redid the calling of the PCR reads with MiXCR, one entry per CDR3 protein. The sample yields around 200,000 distinct CDR3 sequences, approximately 30% seen once. Sequencing used blood. All receptors come from a girl between 2 and 17 years old with multiple sclerosis. Each CDR3 is given without its conserved first and last residue. Clone sizes are given selectively: once, few, many, or a class where the clone is expanded.

size: many; J: TRBJ2-7; V: TRBV9; CDR3: ASSPNSKQGHEQY
size: .; J: TRBJ1-4; V: TRBV6-6; CDR3: ASSYSVYEKLF
size: .; J: TRBJ2-3; V: TRBV5-1; CDR3: ASSLGGGAASRTQY
size: .; J: TRBJ2-2; V: TRBV6-1; CDR3: ASRLLAGGPSVTGELF
size: many; J: TRBJ2-3; V: TRBV20-1; CDR3: SARDSSGVDTQY
size: .; J: TRBJ2-7; V: TRBV4-2; CDR3: ASSRVQGDSYEQY
size: .; J: TRBJ1-2; V: TRBV6-5; CDR3: ASSWTGDGCT
size: .; J: TRBJ1-1; V: TRBV7-9; CDR3: ASKTRGPGTEAF
size: .; J: TRBJ1-5; V: TRBV4-1; CDR3: ASSRNLGQGNQPQH
size: once; J: TRBJ2-1; V: TRBV29-1; CDR3: SVGGLAGPAEQF
size: many; J: TRBJ2-1; V: TRBV29-1; CDR3: SVDKKTGYNEQF
size: .; J: .; V: TRBV20-1; CDR3: SARDARDGEQY
size: .; J: TRBJ1-1; V: TRBV7-9; CDR3: AGSLKAATEAF
size: .; J: TRBJ1-1; V: TRBV5-5; CDR3: ASRRQGTLGNTEAF
size: many; J: TRBJ2-3; V: TRBV6-4; CDR3: ASRMVAGSTDTQY
size: few; J: TRBJ2-3; V: TRBV20-1; CDR3: SAGGAGGTDTQY
size: .; J: TRBJ1-5; V: TRBV27; CDR3: ASMSVAGPQH
size: few; J: TRBJ2-1; V: TRBV30; CDR3: AWSVTGYNEQF
size: .; J: TRBJ1-2; V: TRBV11-1; CDR3: ALDGYT
size: few; J: TRBJ1-2; V: TRBV12-3/TRBV12-4; CDR3: ASSHRDRDRYGYT
size: many; J: TRBJ2-6; V: TRBV11-2; CDR3: ASNLKQGGPGANVLT
size: .; J: TRBJ1-6; V: TRBV5-1; CDR3: ASSRVGQGMSYNSPLH
size: .; J: TRBJ2-1; V: TRBV28; CDR3: ASSFGGHNEQF